The next 26 T cell receptor beta chains were all read from a single sample in a study of Ad26.COV2.S vaccination and SARS-CoV-2 variants. The treatment: around 19 received Ad26.COV2.S at low or high dose, single or two shots; about 5 received placebo; per-sample allocation not given. The samples date from day 63 after the first vaccine or placebo injection. Sequencing used immunoSEQ multiplex PCR; TCRdb keeps in-frame clones, though not all of them. Among hundreds of thousands of clones listed, around 83% were seen once. The starting material was peripheral blood, obtained in a trial of Ad26.COV2.S vaccine versus placebo. These receptors all stem from a person between 18 and 65 years old who received the Ad26.COV2.S COVID-19 vaccine or a placebo.

This chain connects TRBV5-1 to TRBJ2-5; TRBD1 matches at 9 bases. The CDR3 loop spans 15 amino acids. CDR1 is SGHRS and CDR2 is YFSETQ in the germline V gene. J gave up 5 bases and V 3 bases, and 8 bases lay outside the gene matches. Here the CDR3 DNA reads TGCGCCAGCAGCTGGGGACAGGGAGTGGCTGAGACCCAGTACTTC. Its protein product is CASSWGQGVAETQYF.

With respect to this clone: The same CDR3 is also encoded by other DNA sequences in this sample. The chain uses TRBV7-2 and TRBJ1-2; 7 bases align to TRBD1. With V trimmed by 5 bases and J by 4 bases, 7 bases remained unmatched. CDR1 is SGHTA and CDR2 is FQGNSA in the germline V gene. The CDR3 spans 14 residues. The CDR3, as DNA: TGTGCCAGCAGCCCCGACAGGGTTCGCTATGGCTACACCTTC. This sequence encodes CASSPDRVRYGYTF.

J is TRBJ2-1 and V is TRBV10-2; D gene unclear. The CDR3 is made up of 15 amino acids. V shed 3 bases and J shed 0 bases, with 9 bases lying between them. Germline loops: CDR1 WSHSY, CDR2 SAAADI. CDR3 DNA sequence: TGCGCCAGCAGTGATTCGCCCGCCTCCTACAATGAGCAGTTCTTC. It encodes CASSDSPASYNEQFF.

This chain links TRBV10-3 with TRBJ2-7; 14 bases align to TRBD2. Germline lookup yields CDR1 ENHRY and CDR2 SYGVKD. The CDR3 runs to 18 residues. Losses at the gene ends were 0 bases for V and 6 bases for J; bases not matched to a gene: 10. CDR3 in amino acids: CAISESGLAGGFSSEQYF. CDR3 nucleotide sequence: TGTGCCATCAGTGAGTCTGGACTAGCGGGAGGTTTTTCTAGCGAGCAGTACTTC.

This clone was detected many times. The J gene is TRBJ1-1, the V gene TRBV19; TRBD1 might be the D (6 bases). In germline, CDR1 is LNHDA, CDR2 SQIVND (reference sequence). CDR3 length: 20 residues. V lost 1 base and J lost 1, with 25 bases in between. Here the CDR3 reads CASSIGFGTTGWKPNTEAFF. DNA of the CDR3: TGTGCCAGTAGTATAGGTTTCGGGACAACGGGGTGGAAACCGAACACTGAAGCTTTCTTT.

V is TRBV27 and J is TRBJ2-4; the D is unclear. The V and J ends lost 2 bases and 7 bases respectively, with 12 bases between them. Per the germline V gene, CDR1 is MNHEY and CDR2 is SMNVEV (reference sequence). This CDR3 region has 14 residues. The CDR3 loop is CASSLKALPNIQYF. CDR3 nucleotide sequence: TGTGCCAGCAGTTTAAAGGCCCTACCCAACATTCAGTACTTC.

J is TRBJ1-1 and V is TRBV3-1 (or the pseudogene TRBV3-2); D perhaps matches TRBD1 (5 bases). CDR3 size: 17 residues. The germline V gene encodes CDR1 LGHDT and CDR2 YNNKEL (reference sequence). V lost 4 bases and J lost 0, with 18 bases in between. CDR3 nucleotide sequence: TGTGCCAGCAGCCTCGGGGCCTCAGGGCCCTTGAACACTGAAGCTTTCTTT. It specifies CASSLGASGPLNTEAFF.

The chain uses TRBV28 and TRBJ2-7; D is perhaps TRBD1 (5 bases). The germline V and J ends were trimmed by 3 bases and 2 bases, with 8 bases remaining between them. Looked up from germline, CDR1 is MDHEN and CDR2 is SYDVKM. The CDR3 runs 13 residues. The CDR3 DNA reads TGTGCCAGCAGTTTCCAGGGTACCTACGAGCAGTACTTC. Protein product: CASSFQGTYEQYF.

About this clone itself: Other DNA sequences in the same sample also yield this CDR3. The gene calls are TRBV18 and TRBJ2-5; D is uncertain. V was shortened by 3 bases and J by 1 base, with 3 bases between the two germline ends. The CDR3 runs to 12 residues. CDR1 is KGHSH and CDR2 is LQKENI in the germline V gene. CDR3 in DNA: TGTGCCAGCTCACCCAGCCAAGAGACCCAGTACTTC. Amino acid sequence: CASSPSQETQYF.

The chain links TRBV7-9 to TRBJ1-1; TRBD1 matches at 7 bases. Trimming took 0 bases from V and 5 from J; bases not matched to a gene: 6. The CDR3 is made up of 15 amino acids. CDR1 and CDR2 (germline): SEHNR, FQNEAQ (reference sequence). This CDR3 is CASSLASGTVTEAFF. Written as DNA, the CDR3 is TGTGCCAGCAGCTTAGCGAGCGGGACAGTAACTGAAGCTTTCTTT.

The chain carries TRBV19 and TRBJ2-7; TRBD1 matches at 11 bases. From germline, CDR1 is LNHDA and CDR2 SQIVND (reference sequence). Germline trimming cut 3 bases from V and 7 bases from J; bases unmatched to any gene: 8. CDR3 length equals 15 residues. In DNA, the CDR3 is TGTGCCAGTAGTATCCGGACAGGGGGCTCGAGAGAGCAGTACTTC. It translates to CASSIRTGGSREQYF.

This chain joins TRBV13 and TRBJ2-7; D is unclear. Between the trimmed V and J ends, which lost 6 bases and 4 bases, there was a span of 10 bases. CDR1 is PRHDT, CDR2 FYEKMQ, per germline (reference sequence). There are 12 residues in the CDR3. In nucleotides, the CDR3 is TGTGCCAGCAGTTCGAGGTGGTACGAGCAGTACTTC. Protein sequence: CASSSRWYEQYF. The variable domain in full, completed from reference TRBV13 and TRBJ2-7, reads AAGVIQSPRHLIKEKRETATLKCYPIPRHDTVYWYQQGPGQDPQFLISFYEKMQSDKGSIPDRFSAQQFSDYHSELNMSSLELGDSALYFCASSSRWYEQYFGPGTRLTVT.

The chain combines TRBV2 with TRBJ2-7, with D uncertain. Trimming shortened V by 5 bases and J by 6 bases, and 14 bases separated the two germline ends. This CDR3 has 13 residues. Germline CDR1 and CDR2: SNHLY and FYNNEI. DNA for the CDR3: TGTGCCAGCAGTTCGGCTGACGGAATCGAGCAGTACTTC. Its protein is CASSSADGIEQYF.

V is TRBV7-2 and J is TRBJ1-1; D is ambiguous. V gave up 1 base and J gave up 8 bases, with 14 bases separating them. CDR1 SGHTA and CDR2 FQGNSA come from the germline V gene. This CDR3 is built from 14 residues. This CDR3 is CASSLEVGWTEAFF. The CDR3 DNA sequence: TGTGCCAGCAGCTTAGAGGTTGGGTGGACGGAAGCTTTCTTT.

The V gene is TRBV18, the J gene TRBJ2-7; D is perhaps TRBD1 (5 bases). This CDR3 contains 15 residues. Germline CDR1 KGHSH, CDR2 LQKENI. The V and J ends lost 3 bases and 2 bases respectively, with 14 bases between them. For the CDR3, the DNA is TGTGCCAGCTCACCTGGGGCAGGGTCAACCTACGAGCAGTACTTC. This sequence encodes CASSPGAGSTYEQYF.

The chain employs TRBV6-2 or TRBV6-3 and TRBJ2-1, with 12 bases matching TRBD1. The CDR3 is 16 amino acids. Germline V lookup: CDR1 MNHEY, CDR2 SVGEGT. V gave up 4 bases and J gave up 7 bases; unmatched junction bases: 8. CDR3 in amino acids: CASSSSGTGGRNEQFF. The DNA of the CDR3 is TGTGCCAGCAGTTCCTCCGGGACAGGGGGCAGGAATGAGCAGTTCTTC.

This clone was seen a few times. The chain employs TRBV6-4 and TRBJ2-5; TRBD1 aligns across 9 bases. The length of the CDR3 is 14 residues. CDR1 and CDR2 (germline): MRHNA, SNTAGT. J was trimmed by 7 bases and V by 2 bases; bases with no gene match: 5. CDR3 protein: CASSDGTGSGTQYF. In DNA, the CDR3 is TGTGCCAGCAGTGACGGGACAGGGAGTGGGACCCAGTACTTC.

V and J are TRBV28 and TRBJ2-1; D gene uncertain. The CDR3 length is 12 residues. Germline V CDR1 and CDR2: MDHEN, SYDVKM. V lost 7 bases, J lost 6 bases, and 10 bases lay in between. CDR3 amino acids: CASTHVSNEQFF. The CDR3 DNA is TGTGCCAGCACTCATGTGTCCAATGAGCAGTTCTTC.

This clone was counted once. V usage is TRBV9 and J usage is TRBJ1-6, with a tentative D call TRBD1 (6 bases). Germline V gene sequence: CDR1 SGDLS, CDR2 YYNGEE. V was cut by 4 bases and J by 7 bases, with 9 bases left in between. This CDR3 contains 13 residues. The CDR3 coding sequence is TGTGCCAGCAGCCCAGGGACAAATTCACCCCTCCACTTT. This encodes CASSPGTNSPLHF.

The chain combines TRBV5-1 with TRBJ1-3; TRBD1 is a possible D gene (5 bases). Trimming stripped 0 bases from V and 5 bases from J, with 9 bases between. Germline CDR1 and CDR2: SGHRS and YFSETQ. The length of the CDR3 is 14 residues. CDR3 nucleotide sequence: TGCGCCAGCAGCTTGGAGGGGACCCGAAACACCATATATTTT. Protein: CASSLEGTRNTIYF. Drawing the rest from reference TRBV5-1 and TRBJ1-3, the complete variable domain is KAGVTQTPRYLIKTRGQQVTLSCSPISGHRSVSWYQQTPGQGLQFLFEYFSETQRNKGNFPGRFSGRQFSNSRSEMNVSTLELGDSALYLCASSLEGTRNTIYFGEGSWLTVV.

The chain employs TRBV5-8 and TRBJ1-5, with D hard to call. V lost 1 base and J 0 bases, leaving 8 bases between the germline ends. The CDR3 is 15 amino acids. CDR1 is SGHTS and CDR2 is YDEGEE in the germline V gene. CDR3 coding DNA: TGTGCCAGCAGCTTGCGTGGGCCTAGCAATCAGCCCCAGCATTTT. This encodes CASSLRGPSNQPQHF.

This chain joins TRBV7-6 and TRBJ2-7; TRBD2 matches at 10 bases. The V and J ends lost 5 bases and 3 bases, in that order; junction bases with no gene match: 4. This CDR3 region has 14 residues. CDR1 and CDR2 (germline): SGHVS, FNYEAQ. This CDR3 is CASSPTSGNYEQYF. The CDR3 nucleotides read TGTGCCAGCAGCCCAACTAGCGGGAACTACGAGCAGTACTTC.

The chain recombines TRBV2 with TRBJ2-2, with D perhaps TRBD2 (5 bases). Germline V CDR1 and CDR2: SNHLY, FYNNEI. The germline V and J ends were trimmed by 5 bases and 4 bases, with 23 bases remaining between them. The CDR3 runs 18 residues. The CDR3 DNA sequence: TGTGCCAGCAGTCGACGCATCGGACTCGACGTCGGCACCGGGGAGCTGTTTTTT. Translating it yields CASSRRIGLDVGTGELFF. Variable domain in full (rest from reference TRBV2 and TRBJ2-2): EPEVTQTPSHQVTQMGQEVILRCVPISNHLYFYWYRQILGQKVEFLVSFYNNEISEKSEIFDDQFSVERPDGSNFTLKIRSTKLEDSAMYFCASSRRIGLDVGTGELFFGEGSRLTVL.

The chain combines TRBV5-6 with TRBJ2-5; possibly TRBD1 or TRBD2 for D (6 bases each). Germline V gene data show CDR1 as SGHDT and CDR2 as YYEEEE. The CDR3 is 14 amino acids. Trimming removed 2 bases from V and 9 bases from J, with 17 bases in between. The CDR3 DNA sequence: TGTGCCAGCAGCTTAGGAGGGGGTGACGGGGCCCAGTACTTC. Translation gives CASSLGGGDGAQYF.

The chain links TRBV28 to TRBJ1-2, with 7 nucleotides matching TRBD1. Per the germline V gene, CDR1 is MDHEN and CDR2 is SYDVKM. After removal of 3 bases from V and 3 bases from J, the junction contained 7 bases not matched to a gene. This CDR3 has 15 residues. The CDR3 nucleotides read TGTGCCAGCAGTTTGCCGGGACAGTCGGACTATGGCTACACCTTC. Translated: CASSLPGQSDYGYTF.

The chain joins TRBV7-2 to TRBJ2-7; TRBD2 matches 9 bases. Germline V gene data show CDR1 as SGHTA and CDR2 as FQGNSA. The V gene end was trimmed by 1 base and the J gene end by 4 bases; junction bases not matched to a gene: 2. This CDR3 has 14 residues. The CDR3 reads CASSLVAGVYEQYF. CDR3 sequence (DNA): TGTGCCAGCAGCTTAGTAGCGGGAGTGTACGAGCAGTACTTC. The full variable domain, completed using reference TRBV7-2 and TRBJ2-7, is GAGVSQSPSNKVTEKGKDVELRCDPISGHTALYWYRQSLGQGLEFLIYFQGNSAPDKSGLPSDRFSAERTGGSVSTLTIQRTQQEDSAVYLCASSLVAGVYEQYFGPGTRLTVT.